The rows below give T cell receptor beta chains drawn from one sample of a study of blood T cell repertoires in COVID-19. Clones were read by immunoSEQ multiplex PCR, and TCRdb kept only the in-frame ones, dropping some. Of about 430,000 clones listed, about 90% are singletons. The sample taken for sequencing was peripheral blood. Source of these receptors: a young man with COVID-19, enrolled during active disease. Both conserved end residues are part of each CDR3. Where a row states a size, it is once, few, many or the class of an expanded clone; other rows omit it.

CASSPIGDRGTEAFF	-	TRBV7-9	TRBJ1-1
CASSPSGRFRNEQFF	-	TRBV7-2	TRBJ2-1
CASSPRDRDTQYF	-	TRBV7-2	TRBJ2-3
CASSLGENTEAFF	-	TRBV11-3	TRBJ1-1
CASSMDRVGTQYF	-	TRBV19	TRBJ2-5
CATSEYGYEQYF	-	TRBV24-1	TRBJ2-7
CASSLVGREEKETQYF	-	TRBV28	TRBJ2-5
CASSIGGLGNTIYF	-	TRBV19	TRBJ1-3
CASSFGTGGSGNTIYF	-	TRBV11-2	TRBJ1-3
CASSAPGMNTEAFF	-	TRBV2	TRBJ1-1
CASSRSTTSGTDTQYF	-	TRBV5-4	TRBJ2-3
CASSPGGQGSHEQYF	-	TRBV18	TRBJ2-7
CASSRLDSTEQYF	-	TRBV3-1/TRBV3-2	TRBJ2-7
CASSYDRGSYGYTF	-	TRBV5-4	TRBJ1-2
CASSLFPLDRSYGYTF	once	TRBV5-4	TRBJ1-2
CASSEAGGPYGANVLTF	-	TRBV7-9	TRBJ2-6
CASSRLAGPVADTQYF	-	TRBV2	TRBJ2-3
CASSLEMTSGVYEQYF	-	TRBV7-2	TRBJ2-7
CASSEARDKYEQYF	-	TRBV2	TRBJ2-7
CASATRQGTTGELFF	-	TRBV5-1	TRBJ2-2
CASRTDRGVDSPLHF	few	TRBV6-5	TRBJ1-6
CASATEYTGELFF	-	TRBV27	TRBJ2-2
CASRTGTGSNSPLHF	-	TRBV6-5	TRBJ1-6
CASRGRQGPVKGNQPQHF	-	TRBV2	TRBJ1-5
CASSPRDRDNYGYTF	-	TRBV11-2	TRBJ1-2
CASSLQGMASGANVLTF	-	TRBV2	TRBJ2-6
CASSPLGDRGSSGNTIYF	-	TRBV18	TRBJ1-3
CATSRDQGLEWEKLFF	many	TRBV15	TRBJ1-4
CASITGGAKNIQYF	-	TRBV2	TRBJ2-4
CATSDPAGTDKGELFF	-	TRBV24-1	TRBJ2-2
CASTPSGLGVSSPLHF	-	TRBV6-2/TRBV6-3	TRBJ1-6
CASSEGGTDTQYF	-	TRBV2	TRBJ2-3
CASTPRLLAGGNEQFF	once	TRBV9	TRBJ2-1
CASSQDPQGHYGYTF	-	TRBV3-1/TRBV3-2	TRBJ1-2
CASSESLFGYTF	-	TRBV3-1/TRBV3-2	TRBJ1-2
CASSSGRQGHNSPLHF	once	TRBV5-1	TRBJ1-6
CASSQNQVKNSPLHF	-	TRBV3-1/TRBV3-2	TRBJ1-6
CSVDKALAAYGYTF	once	TRBV29-1	TRBJ1-2
CASSQDGRGNPGELFF	-	TRBV3-1/TRBV3-2	TRBJ2-2
CASSLRDRVGPEAFF	-	TRBV6-5	TRBJ1-1
CASSQKGQFNEKLFF	-	TRBV14	TRBJ1-4
CASSSTANTGELFF	-	TRBV6-5	TRBJ2-2
CASSKRMDRGGSEQFF	-	TRBV21-1	TRBJ2-1
CSVGFSSEAFF	-	TRBV29-1	TRBJ1-1